The 29 T cell receptor beta chains presented below share a single source sample, sequenced in a study of blood T cells in healthy people across ages. Together with a sample-barcoded 5' primer, a J-beta primer mix was included in a second PCR lasting about 7 to 11 cycles. One entry per CDR3 protein results from TCRdb running MiXCR on the 5' RACE reads. The sample lists about 560,000 distinct CDR3 sequences; about 25% were seen once. These data were also reused for a study on T cells of mothers and their children.

The sample consisted of blood. The receptors come from a boy younger than 10 in good health.

This clonotype was seen once. V usage is TRBV18 and J usage is TRBJ1-2; weak D call: TRBD1 (6 bases). Germline V gene sequence: CDR1 KGHSH, CDR2 LQKENI. The CDR3 has 13 amino acids. Trimming left V 2 bases short and J 5 bases short, with 9 bases between. The CDR3 DNA is TGTGCCAGCTCACCAATGCAGGGGTATGGCTACACCTTC. It translates to CASSPMQGYGYTF. Based on the CDR3 plus reference TRBV18 and TRBJ1-2, the full variable domain is NAGVMQNPRHLVRRRGQEARLRCSPMKGHSHVYWYRQLPEEGLKFMVYLQKENIIDESGMPKERFSAEFPKEGPSILRIQQVVRGDSAAYFCASSPMQGYGYTFGSGTRLTVV.

The table lists this clonotype with a few counts. V and J are TRBV24-1 and TRBJ2-5; TRBD2 might be the D (7 bases). The end of the DNA aligns better with TRBJ2-1, so the J call may be wrong. Germline V gene sequence: CDR1 KGHDR, CDR2 SFDVKD. The length of the CDR3 is 14 residues. CDR3 nucleotides: TGTGCCACCAGTTTCGGGGGGCTGAACAATGAGCAGTTCTTC. Translating gives CATSFGGLNNEQFF.

Notes on this clonotype: The CDR3 ends on some other residue instead of the conserved phenylalanine or tryptophan, so this is likely a read error. This chain links TRBV6-5 with TRBJ1-1; no definite D call. V was clipped by 2 bases and J by 2 bases, with 12 bases between them. Germline CDR1 is MNHEY and CDR2 is SVGAGI. The CDR3 covers 15 residues. The chain's CDR3 is CASSYDLWGNTEAFS. The DNA for the CDR3 is TGTGCCAGCAGTTACGATCTGTGGGGTAACACTGAAGCTTTCTCT.

The chain carries TRBV10-3 and TRBJ1-1; 7 bases match TRBD1. The CDR3 has 15 amino acids. The germline CDR1 and CDR2 sequences are ENHRY and SYGVKD. The V segment lost 2 bases and the J segment 0 bases; nucleotides outside the gene matches: 3. CDR3 residues: CAISENRGLNTEAFF. The DNA of the CDR3 is TGTGCCATCAGTGAGAACAGGGGATTGAACACTGAAGCTTTCTTT.

A few counts support this clonotype. This chain joins TRBV19 and TRBJ2-5; TRBD1 might be the D (5 bases). The tail of the sequence fits TRBJ2-7 better, so the J call may be wrong. This CDR3 contains 14 residues. Germline V gene data show CDR1 as LNHDA and CDR2 as SQIVND (reference sequence). In DNA, the CDR3 is TGTGCCAGTAGTTCTCGACAGCTATCCTACGAGCAGTACTTC. As protein: CASSSRQLSYEQYF.

J is TRBJ1-2 and V is TRBV11-2, with D perhaps matching TRBD1 (5 bases). V was cut by 4 bases and J by 10 bases, with 16 bases left in between. Germline V gene data show CDR1 as SGHAT and CDR2 as FQNNGV. The CDR3 extends over 13 amino acids. The CDR3 protein is CASSSDATGFYTF. As DNA, the CDR3 is TGTGCCAGCAGCTCGGACGCAACAGGTTTCTACACCTTC.

This clonotype was seen more than once but under ten times. The chain employs TRBV21-1 and TRBJ1-5; the table calls TRBD1, which could not be checked here. TRBV21-1 constitutes a pseudogene. The CDR3 consists of 11 residues. In nucleotides, the CDR3 is TGTGCCAGCCACCCGGACCAGCCCCAGCATTTT. This gives the protein CASHPDQPQHF.

The rearrangement uses TRBV6-2 or TRBV6-3 and TRBJ1-1; TRBD1 matches 8 bases. Germline CDR1 and CDR2: MNHEY and SVGEGT. The CDR3 sequence is 13 residues long. V lost 8 bases, J lost 10 bases, and 12 bases stayed unmatched. As DNA, the CDR3 is TGTGCCAGCCGAGCCCCCACGGACAGGGCAGCTTTCTTT. Translation: CASRAPTDRAAFF.

This clonotype was counted a few times. The J gene is TRBJ1-6, the V gene TRBV12-3 or TRBV12-4; a possible D gene is TRBD1 (6 bases). This CDR3 comprises 14 residues. Trimming stripped 6 bases from V and 5 bases from J, with 11 bases between. The CDR3 coding sequence is TGTGCCAGCAGCCCGACAGGAAATAATTCACCCCTCCACTTT. This encodes CASSPTGNNSPLHF.

The rearrangement joins TRBV5-1 to TRBJ1-2, with TRBD1 as a possible D gene (5 bases). This CDR3 is built from 12 residues. The V end lost 4 bases, the J end lost 7 bases, and 11 bases lay between the germline ends. From germline, CDR1 is SGHRS and CDR2 YFSETQ. The CDR3 protein is CASSDDSRGYTF. The CDR3 coding sequence is TGCGCCAGCAGCGATGACAGTCGTGGCTACACCTTC.

The chain combines TRBV9 with TRBJ2-1; 11 bases agree with TRBD2. Looked up from germline, CDR1 is SGDLS and CDR2 is YYNGEE. J was trimmed by 6 bases and V by 2 bases; bases with no gene match: 7. CDR3 size: 16 residues. In DNA form, the CDR3 reads TGTGCCAGCAGCGTGCTCACTAGCGGGAGTGCCAATGAGCAGTTCTTC. Encoded protein: CASSVLTSGSANEQFF.

The chain recombines TRBV6-1 with TRBJ2-7; 9 nucleotides align to TRBD2. Trimming at V came to 5 bases and at J to 3 bases, leaving 11 bases not matched to a gene. The CDR3 extends over 16 amino acids. Germline assignment: CDR1 MNHNS and CDR2 SASEGT. The CDR3 reads CASSRTRTSAGYEQYF. The CDR3 bases are TGTGCCAGCAGTCGGACGAGGACTAGCGCGGGCTACGAGCAGTACTTC.

The chain is built from TRBV7-9 and TRBJ2-5, with 10 positions matching TRBD2. TRBJ2-7 explains the end of the DNA better; the J call may be wrong. The CDR3 covers 16 residues. Germline-derived CDR1 and CDR2 are SEHNR and FQNEAQ (reference sequence). The CDR3 loop is CASSQGSGGTSYEQYF. In DNA form, the CDR3 reads TGTGCCAGCAGCCAAGGTAGCGGGGGGACCTCCTACGAGCAGTACTTC.

The chain combines TRBV5-1 with TRBJ2-7; TRBD2 aligns across 9 bases. Germline V CDR1 and CDR2: SGHRS, YFSETQ. This CDR3 is 16 amino acids long. V was clipped by 5 bases and J by 5 bases; unmatched bases: 14. The CDR3 sequence is CASREQLAGESHEQYF. The CDR3 DNA follows: TGCGCCAGCAGGGAGCAATTAGCGGGAGAGAGCCACGAGCAGTACTTC.

This clonotype was detected a few times. The J gene is TRBJ2-7, the V gene TRBV18; D is possibly TRBD1 (6 bases). V dropped 3 bases and J dropped 3 bases, with 9 bases sitting between them. Germline V CDR1 and CDR2: KGHSH, LQKENI. The CDR3 runs 13 residues. The CDR3 DNA is TGTGCCAGCTCACCTTGGACAGACTACGAGCAGTACTTC. This gives the protein CASSPWTDYEQYF.

The chain is built from TRBV3-1 and TRBJ2-7; 12 bases are shared with TRBD1. The germline gives CDR1 LGHDT, CDR2 YNNKEL (reference sequence). This CDR3 is 15 amino acids long. V shed 1 base, J shed 4 bases, and the junction held 2 bases outside the gene matches. The CDR3 loop is CASSQGDRGLYEQYF. The CDR3 DNA reads TGTGCCAGCAGCCAAGGGGACAGGGGGCTATACGAGCAGTACTTC.

This clonotype showed up just a few times. The chain has TRBV12-3 or TRBV12-4 and TRBJ1-2; D unclear. Trimming removed 4 bases from V and 5 bases from J, with 11 bases in between. The CDR3 contains 13 residues. The CDR3 sequence: CASSSMDGYGYTF. Here the CDR3 DNA reads TGTGCCAGCAGTTCGATGGACGGATATGGCTACACCTTC.

This rearrangement joins TRBV12-3 or TRBV12-4 to TRBJ1-1; no clear D gene. Trimming stripped 4 bases from V and 3 bases from J, with 15 bases between. This CDR3 spans 15 amino acids. In nucleotides, the CDR3 is TGTGCCAGCAGTTCAAAGACCGCGGCGGACACTGAAGCTTTCTTT. It is translated as CASSSKTAADTEAFF.

This clonotype was observed a few times. This chain links TRBV3-1 with TRBJ1-3, with 9 bases that match TRBD1. Looked up from germline, CDR1 is LGHDT and CDR2 is YNNKEL (reference sequence). There are 16 residues in the CDR3. The junction had 7 bases not matched to a gene; V was cut back by 2 bases and J by 5 bases. This CDR3 reads CASSQSGQGKRNTIYF. The CDR3 region has the DNA TGTGCCAGCAGCCAATCCGGACAGGGGAAGAGAAACACCATATATTTT.

This sequence joins TRBV6-5 and TRBJ2-7, with a tentative D call TRBD2 (6 bases). V was cut by 5 bases and J by 6 bases, with 17 bases left in between. Germline CDR1 and CDR2: MNHEY and SVGAGI. The CDR3 covers 14 residues. Here the CDR3 reads CASSRDSLLGEQYF. Written as DNA, the CDR3 is TGTGCCAGCAGTAGGGACTCCCTCCTTGGCGAGCAGTACTTC.

This chain uses TRBV30 with TRBJ1-4; no clear D. Trimming stripped 3 bases from V and 0 bases from J, with 11 bases between. The germline V gene encodes CDR1 GTSNPN and CDR2 SVGIG (reference sequence). CDR3 length equals 15 residues. The CDR3: CAWRSGISTNEKLFF. The CDR3 DNA reads as TGTGCCTGGAGGAGCGGGATCTCAACTAATGAAAAACTGTTTTTT.

A remark on this clonotype: Given a much more abundant clone one base away, this may be a read error. The chain uses TRBV5-1 and TRBJ2-3; D not certain. CDR1 SGHRS and CDR2 YFSETQ come from the germline V gene. This CDR3 comprises 12 residues. The chain's CDR3 is CASSLGADAQYF. Here the CDR3 DNA reads TGCGCCAGCAGCTTGGGTGCAGATGCGCAGTATTTT.

A few counts support this clonotype. This rearrangement joins TRBV29-1 to TRBJ2-7; TRBD1 matches 8 bases. The CDR3 runs to 13 residues. The V gene's germline CDR1 is SQVTM and CDR2 ANQGSEA. The V gene end was trimmed by 4 bases and the J gene end by 6 bases; junction bases not matched to a gene: 8. Written as DNA, the CDR3 is TGCAGCGTTGGCCCCGGACAGGGAGCCGAGCAGTACTTC. Its translation is CSVGPGQGAEQYF.

CDR3: CASSAVPRGQPQHF. CDR3 nucleotides: TGTGCCAGCTCGGCAGTTCCACGGGGGCAGCCCCAGCATTTT. J is TRBJ1-5 and V is TRBV6-5, with a tentative D call TRBD1 (5 bases). V gave up 8 bases and J gave up 7 bases, with 18 bases separating them. CDR3 length: 14 residues. Germline V lookup: CDR1 MNHEY, CDR2 SVGAGI.

This rearrangement joins TRBV20-1 to TRBJ2-3, with 7 nucleotides matching TRBD2. V shed 3 bases, J shed 3 bases, and the junction held 9 bases outside the gene matches. CDR3 size: 15 residues. Germline loops: CDR1 DFQATT, CDR2 SNEGSKA (reference sequence). The CDR3 here is CSASPLAEGTDTQYF. CDR3 in DNA: TGCAGTGCTAGCCCCCTAGCGGAGGGTACAGATACGCAGTATTTT.

This rearrangement joins TRBV9 to TRBJ2-5; D not resolved. The J call may be in error: the DNA end matches TRBJ2-1 better. Germline values: CDR1 SGDLS, CDR2 YYNGEE. The CDR3 consists of 18 residues. The CDR3 nucleotides are TGTGCCAGCAGCGAAACTCCATCAATCGCGTTATACCTCAATGAGCAGTTCTTC. Translated, it gives CASSETPSIALYLNEQFF.

This chain links TRBV5-1 with TRBJ2-5; 7 positions match TRBD1. The CDR3 is 20 residues long. The J segment lost 1 base and the V segment lost 0 bases, leaving 18 bases of the junction unmatched. Germline assignment: CDR1 SGHRS and CDR2 YFSETQ. The CDR3: CASSLGLTTQGPSSQETQYF. The CDR3 bases are TGCGCCAGCAGCTTGGGACTGACGACACAGGGGCCCTCATCCCAAGAGACCCAGTACTTC.

The chain carries TRBV3-1 and TRBJ2-1, with TRBD2 identical over 13 bases. CDR1 is LGHDT, CDR2 YNNKEL, per germline (reference sequence). V gave up 2 bases and J gave up 10 bases; unmatched junction bases: 14. This CDR3 contains 18 residues. The CDR3 loop reads CASSQHLGLAGEIWEQFF. The CDR3 DNA reads as TGTGCCAGCAGCCAACACCTCGGACTAGCGGGAGAGATATGGGAGCAGTTCTTC.

This clonotype occurred many times. The rearrangement links TRBV9 to TRBJ2-2; D is unclear. V gave up 2 bases and J gave up 1 base, with 0 bases separating them. CDR1 and CDR2 (germline): SGDLS, YYNGEE. The CDR3 is made up of 12 amino acids. For the CDR3, the DNA is TGTGCCAGCAGCGTGAACACCGGGGAGCTGTTTTTT. Translation: CASSVNTGELFF. Together with reference TRBV9 and TRBJ2-2, the CDR3 gives the full variable domain: DSGVTQTPKHLITATGQRVTLRCSPRSGDLSVYWYQQSLDQGLQFLIQYYNGEERAKGNILERFSAQQFPDLHSELNLSSLELGDSALYFCASSVNTGELFFGEGSRLTVL.